These T cell receptor beta chains were read from a single sample in a study of OX40 agonist ivuxolimab in advanced cancers. Libraries were prepared by immunoSEQ multiplex PCR; TCRdb keeps only in-frame clonotypes and omits some of them. The table records some 19,000 clones, about three quarters of them present only once. Here the sequenced sample was CD4+ or CD8+ T cells sorted from blood, taken in a trial of the OX40 agonist ivuxolimab. All receptors derive from an adult with an advanced solid tumor such as melanoma, head and neck, liver or kidney cancer. Both conserved end residues are part of each CDR3. Each record gives: J gene, V gene, clone size, D gene, CDR3 protein, CDR3 DNA. The D gene is left open where the match is weak. Size is omitted from some rows. Given values are once, few, many or a class for expanded clones.

j_gene: TRBJ2-3; v_gene: TRBV5-6; abundance: NA; d_gene: NA; CDR3aa: CASSFLETDTQYF; CDR3nt: TGTGCCAGCAGCTTCTTAGAAACAGATACGCAGTATTTT
j_gene: TRBJ2-5; v_gene: TRBV2; abundance: NA; d_gene: NA; CDR3aa: CASKGKETQYF; CDR3nt: TGTGCCAGCAAAGGCAAAGAGACCCAGTACTTC
j_gene: TRBJ2-1; v_gene: TRBV27; abundance: NA; d_gene: NA; CDR3aa: CASSLGPFNEQFF; CDR3nt: TGTGCCAGCAGTTTGGGGCCATTCAATGAGCAGTTCTTC
j_gene: TRBJ2-7; v_gene: TRBV5-8; abundance: once; d_gene: TRBD2; CDR3aa: CASSFPIAGESYEQYF; CDR3nt: TGTGCCAGCAGCTTTCCTATAGCGGGAGAATCCTACGAGCAGTACTTC
j_gene: TRBJ2-7; v_gene: TRBV5-6; abundance: NA; d_gene: NA; CDR3aa: CASSLGHSYHEQYF; CDR3nt: TGTGCCAGCAGCTTGGGACATTCTTACCACGAGCAGTACTTC
j_gene: TRBJ2-3; v_gene: TRBV19; abundance: few; d_gene: NA; CDR3aa: CASSLGGATDTQYF; CDR3nt: TGTGCCAGTAGTCTCGGCGGGGCCACAGATACGCAGTATTTT
j_gene: TRBJ2-2; v_gene: TRBV27; abundance: few; d_gene: TRBD2; CDR3aa: CASSYLAGDTGELFF; CDR3nt: TGTGCCAGCAGTTACCTGGCGGGGGACACCGGGGAGCTGTTTTTT
j_gene: TRBJ2-1; v_gene: TRBV6-6; abundance: NA; d_gene: NA; CDR3aa: CATQTRQYNEQFF; CDR3nt: TGTGCCACTCAGACGAGGCAGTACAATGAGCAGTTCTTC
j_gene: TRBJ2-1; v_gene: TRBV27; abundance: few; d_gene: TRBD2; CDR3aa: CATLRGGGSTYNEQFF; CDR3nt: TGTGCCACCTTGAGGGGCGGGGGGTCCACCTACAATGAGCAGTTCTTC
j_gene: TRBJ2-5; v_gene: TRBV29-1; abundance: few; d_gene: NA; CDR3aa: CSVGVHQETQYF; CDR3nt: TGCAGCGTTGGAGTGCACCAAGAGACCCAGTACTTC
j_gene: TRBJ1-1; v_gene: TRBV28; abundance: NA; d_gene: NA; CDR3aa: CASSLTERNTEAFF; CDR3nt: TGTGCCAGCAGTTTAACAGAGAGGAACACTGAAGCTTTCTTT
j_gene: TRBJ2-5; v_gene: TRBV11-3; abundance: NA; d_gene: NA; CDR3aa: CASSPYQGARETQYF; CDR3nt: TGTGCCAGCAGCCCATACCAAGGGGCTAGGGAGACCCAGTACTTC
j_gene: TRBJ2-7; v_gene: TRBV7-9; abundance: NA; d_gene: TRBD1; CDR3aa: CASSSTTGGAEQYF; CDR3nt: TGTGCCAGCAGCTCCACGACAGGGGGCGCCGAGCAGTACTTC
j_gene: TRBJ2-2; v_gene: TRBV6-5; abundance: NA; d_gene: NA; CDR3aa: CASSYSIGEAGELFF; CDR3nt: TGTGCCAGCAGTTACTCGATAGGGGAGGCCGGGGAGCTGTTTTTT
j_gene: TRBJ1-1; v_gene: TRBV6-6; abundance: NA; d_gene: TRBD1; CDR3aa: CASSDLQGTDTEAFF; CDR3nt: TGTGCCAGCAGTGACCTACAGGGGACGGACACTGAAGCTTTCTTT
j_gene: TRBJ1-2; v_gene: TRBV7-9; abundance: once; d_gene: NA; CDR3aa: CASSQSSSNYGYTF; CDR3nt: TGTGCCAGCAGCCAAAGCAGCTCTAACTATGGCTACACCTTC
j_gene: TRBJ1-4; v_gene: TRBV19; abundance: once; d_gene: NA; CDR3aa: CASSIGGSELFF; CDR3nt: TGTGCCAGTAGTATTGGGGGAAGCGAACTGTTTTTT
j_gene: TRBJ2-2; v_gene: TRBV5-6; abundance: NA; d_gene: NA; CDR3aa: CASSLTGPGELFF; CDR3nt: TGTGCCAGCAGCCTTACGGGTCCCGGGGAGCTGTTTTTT
j_gene: TRBJ2-4; v_gene: TRBV28; abundance: NA; d_gene: NA; CDR3aa: CASWGLGKENIQYF; CDR3nt: TGTGCCAGCTGGGGTCTTGGGAAGGAAAACATTCAGTACTTC
j_gene: TRBJ2-7; v_gene: TRBV6-6; abundance: NA; d_gene: NA; CDR3aa: CASSYSQAYEQYF; CDR3nt: TGTGCCAGCAGTTACAGTCAGGCCTACGAGCAGTACTTC
j_gene: TRBJ2-7; v_gene: TRBV28; abundance: NA; d_gene: NA; CDR3aa: CASSFADFYEQYF; CDR3nt: TGTGCCAGCAGTTTTGCCGACTTCTACGAGCAGTACTTC
j_gene: TRBJ2-7; v_gene: TRBV7-9; abundance: NA; d_gene: TRBD1; CDR3aa: CASSLGQDYEQYF; CDR3nt: TGTGCCAGCAGCCTTGGACAGGACTACGAGCAGTACTTC
j_gene: TRBJ1-5; v_gene: TRBV6-6; abundance: NA; d_gene: NA; CDR3aa: CASSYDRGQPQHF; CDR3nt: TGTGCCAGCAGTTACGACCGGGGTCAGCCCCAGCATTTT
j_gene: TRBJ1-1; v_gene: TRBV6-5; abundance: NA; d_gene: NA; CDR3aa: CASSLGMNTEAFF; CDR3nt: TGTGCCAGCAGTCTGGGAATGAACACTGAAGCTTTCTTT
j_gene: TRBJ2-1; v_gene: TRBV7-7; abundance: NA; d_gene: TRBD2; CDR3aa: CASSSGLAGGGPPYNEQFF; CDR3nt: TGTGCCAGCAGCTCGGGACTAGCGGGGGGTGGCCCACCTTACAATGAGCAGTTCTTC
j_gene: TRBJ2-3; v_gene: TRBV7-9; abundance: NA; d_gene: TRBD1; CDR3aa: CASSPGQGDDTQYF; CDR3nt: TGTGCCAGCAGCCCCGGACAGGGCGATGATACGCAGTATTTT
j_gene: TRBJ1-4; v_gene: TRBV7-6; abundance: NA; d_gene: NA; CDR3aa: CASSLVDNEKLFF; CDR3nt: TGTGCCAGCAGCTTAGTGGATAATGAAAAACTGTTTTTT
j_gene: TRBJ2-1; v_gene: TRBV29-1; abundance: NA; d_gene: TRBD2; CDR3aa: CSVEEDGLVRNEQFF; CDR3nt: TGCAGCGTTGAAGAGGACGGACTAGTCCGCAATGAGCAGTTCTTC
j_gene: TRBJ1-1; v_gene: TRBV4-2; abundance: NA; d_gene: NA; CDR3aa: CASSQDPGAGDTEAFF; CDR3nt: TGTGCCAGCAGCCAAGACCCGGGGGCAGGGGACACTGAAGCTTTCTTT
j_gene: TRBJ2-7; v_gene: TRBV28; abundance: NA; d_gene: NA; CDR3aa: CASSPTVRPYEQYF; CDR3nt: TGTGCCAGCAGTCCTACGGTCAGGCCCTACGAGCAGTACTTC
j_gene: TRBJ2-2; v_gene: TRBV7-9; abundance: once; d_gene: NA; CDR3aa: CASSLIRDGNTGELFF; CDR3nt: TGTGCCAGCAGCTTAATCCGGGACGGAAACACCGGGGAGCTGTTTTTT
j_gene: TRBJ1-1; v_gene: TRBV19; abundance: NA; d_gene: TRBD1; CDR3aa: CASRYGTGVEAFF; CDR3nt: TGTGCCAGTAGATATGGGACAGGGGTCGAAGCTTTCTTT
j_gene: TRBJ2-1; v_gene: TRBV10-3; abundance: few; d_gene: TRBD1; CDR3aa: CAISDGTGLNEQFF; CDR3nt: TGTGCCATCAGTGATGGGACAGGCCTCAATGAGCAGTTCTTC
j_gene: TRBJ2-5; v_gene: TRBV7-9; abundance: few; d_gene: NA; CDR3aa: CASSPHRGRIETQYF; CDR3nt: TGTGCCAGCAGCCCGCATAGAGGGAGGATTGAGACCCAGTACTTC
j_gene: TRBJ1-6; v_gene: TRBV27; abundance: NA; d_gene: TRBD1; CDR3aa: CASSPGQGRSPLHF; CDR3nt: TGTGCCAGCAGTCCGGGACAGGGTAGATCACCCCTCCACTTT
j_gene: TRBJ2-7; v_gene: TRBV5-6; abundance: NA; d_gene: TRBD1; CDR3aa: CASSLWDSYEQYF; CDR3nt: TGTGCCAGCAGCTTATGGGACAGCTACGAGCAGTACTTC
j_gene: TRBJ2-7; v_gene: TRBV4-2; abundance: NA; d_gene: NA; CDR3aa: CASSPSVGGSYEQYF; CDR3nt: TGTGCCAGCAGCCCGAGTGTAGGGGGGTCCTACGAGCAGTACTTC
j_gene: TRBJ2-7; v_gene: TRBV6-6; abundance: once; d_gene: NA; CDR3aa: CASSFGLRGGEQYF; CDR3nt: TGTGCCAGCAGTTTCGGGCTCAGAGGGGGGGAGCAGTACTTC
j_gene: TRBJ2-7; v_gene: TRBV5-6; abundance: NA; d_gene: NA; CDR3aa: CASSLTGLYEQYF; CDR3nt: TGTGCCAGCAGCTTAACAGGCCTCTACGAGCAGTACTTC
j_gene: TRBJ2-5; v_gene: TRBV28; abundance: NA; d_gene: NA; CDR3aa: CASFGPRGGGHQETQYF; CDR3nt: TGTGCCAGCTTCGGCCCCCGAGGGGGGGGTCACCAAGAGACCCAGTACTTC
j_gene: TRBJ1-2; v_gene: TRBV28; abundance: NA; d_gene: NA; CDR3aa: CASSQANYGYTF; CDR3nt: TGTGCCAGCAGCCAAGCCAACTATGGCTACACCTTC
j_gene: TRBJ2-5; v_gene: TRBV9; abundance: NA; d_gene: NA; CDR3aa: CASSVGGWETQYF; CDR3nt: TGTGCCAGCAGCGTAGGGGGGTGGGAGACCCAGTACTTC
j_gene: TRBJ2-5; v_gene: TRBV5-8; abundance: NA; d_gene: TRBD2; CDR3aa: CASFGGGARETQYF; CDR3nt: TGTGCCAGTTTTGGCGGGGGGGCCAGGGAGACCCAGTACTTC
j_gene: TRBJ1-5; v_gene: TRBV19; abundance: NA; d_gene: TRBD1; CDR3aa: CASSSGQGLHF; CDR3nt: TGTGCCAGTAGTTCGGGACAGGGATTGCATTTT
j_gene: TRBJ2-2; v_gene: TRBV6-6; abundance: few; d_gene: TRBD2; CDR3aa: CATNLAGPGTGELFF; CDR3nt: TGTGCCACCAACCTAGCGGGTCCGGGCACCGGGGAGCTGTTTTTT
j_gene: TRBJ1-6; v_gene: TRBV23-1; abundance: NA; d_gene: NA; CDR3aa: CASSQPTGRFCNSPLHF; CDR3nt: TGCGCCAGCAGTCAACCAACAGGGCGTTTTTGTAATTCACCCCTCCACTTT
j_gene: TRBJ2-7; v_gene: TRBV28; abundance: NA; d_gene: NA; CDR3aa: CASSLVGSSYEQYF; CDR3nt: TGTGCCAGCAGTTTGGTCGGGAGTTCCTACGAGCAGTACTTC
j_gene: TRBJ2-3; v_gene: TRBV28; abundance: NA; d_gene: TRBD2; CDR3aa: CASSPPEGLASSTDTQYF; CDR3nt: TGTGCCAGCAGTCCTCCTGAGGGACTAGCCTCAAGCACAGATACGCAGTATTTT
j_gene: TRBJ2-3; v_gene: TRBV5-6; abundance: NA; d_gene: NA; CDR3aa: CASSLLADTQYF; CDR3nt: TGTGCCAGCAGCTTGCTTGCGGATACGCAGTATTTT
j_gene: TRBJ1-4; v_gene: TRBV5-8; abundance: NA; d_gene: NA; CDR3aa: CARSLERSWREKLFF; CDR3nt: TGTGCCAGAAGCTTGGAGCGGTCTTGGCGTGAAAAACTGTTTTTT
j_gene: TRBJ1-4; v_gene: TRBV2; abundance: NA; d_gene: TRBD1; CDR3aa: CASIGGTGVGTNEKLFF; CDR3nt: TGTGCCAGCATTGGGGGAACAGGGGTTGGGACTAATGAAAAACTGTTTTTT
j_gene: TRBJ2-1; v_gene: TRBV2; abundance: NA; d_gene: TRBD2; CDR3aa: CASTYPSGGEDEQFF; CDR3nt: TGTGCCAGCACTTACCCGTCGGGGGGTGAGGATGAGCAGTTCTTC
j_gene: TRBJ2-7; v_gene: TRBV19; abundance: NA; d_gene: NA; CDR3aa: CASRTPYEQYF; CDR3nt: TGTGCCAGCCGGACACCCTACGAGCAGTACTTC
j_gene: TRBJ2-7; v_gene: TRBV2; abundance: NA; d_gene: NA; CDR3aa: CASKDFGYEQYF; CDR3nt: TGTGCCAGCAAAGATTTCGGGTACGAGCAGTACTTC